This T cell receptor beta chain was profiled in a study of human T cells and chemical hapten exposure. Background on the study: Predominantly women, the patients had alopecia areata, totalis or universalis. Minor pooled library volume differences mainly drove per-sample TCR yield variation.

What the library attached to individual cDNA molecules were unique molecular identifiers. Each CDR3 protein is one row after TCRdb ran MiXCR on the RACE reads. The sample yields 340,000 or so distinct CDR3 sequences, about 7% seen once. The time point was: patch test 1, 2 weeks after DPC sensitization. Treatment described: therapeutic diphenylcyclopropenone sensitization with weekly scalp DPC. This CDR3 has 18 amino acids. Germline V gives CDR1 SNHLY, CDR2 FYNNEI. V dropped 5 bases and J dropped 0 bases, with 19 bases sitting between them. The chain couples TRBV2 to TRBJ1-4; possible D gene TRBD1, 5 bases. The source material was whole blood, sampled in connection with sensitization to the hapten diphenylcyclopropenone (DPC). The TCR was taken from a woman younger than 30 with alopecia areata. Some clones in this sample may be carry-over from other donors' samples. This CDR3 reads CASSTSTLGRATNEKLFF. The CDR3 nucleotides read TGTGCCAGCAGTACCTCAACCTTGGGCAGGGCAACTAATGAAAAACTGTTTTTT.